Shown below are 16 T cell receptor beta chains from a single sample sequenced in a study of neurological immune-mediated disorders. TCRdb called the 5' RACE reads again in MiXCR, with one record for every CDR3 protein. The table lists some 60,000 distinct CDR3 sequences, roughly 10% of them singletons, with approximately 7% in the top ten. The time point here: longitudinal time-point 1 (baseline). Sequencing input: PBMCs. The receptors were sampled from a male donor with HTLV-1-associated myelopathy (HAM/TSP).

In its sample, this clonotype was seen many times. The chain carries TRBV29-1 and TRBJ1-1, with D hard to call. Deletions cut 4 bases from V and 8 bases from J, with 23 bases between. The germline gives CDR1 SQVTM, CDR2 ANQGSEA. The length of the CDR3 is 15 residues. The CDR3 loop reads CSVVGQLPPEVEAFF. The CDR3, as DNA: TGCAGCGTTGTGGGTCAGCTACCCCCCGAAGTGGAAGCTTTCTTT. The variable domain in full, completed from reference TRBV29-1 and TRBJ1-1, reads SAVISQKPSRDICQRGTSLTIQCQVDSQVTMMFWYRQQPGQSLTLIATANQGSEATYESGFVIDKFPISRPNLTFSTLTVSNMSPEDSSIYLCSVVGQLPPEVEAFFGQGTRLTVV.

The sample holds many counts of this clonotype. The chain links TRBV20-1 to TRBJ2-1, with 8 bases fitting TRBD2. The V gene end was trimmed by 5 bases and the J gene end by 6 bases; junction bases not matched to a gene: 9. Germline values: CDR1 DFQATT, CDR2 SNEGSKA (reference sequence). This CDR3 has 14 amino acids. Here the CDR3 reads CSAVTGTRLNEQFF. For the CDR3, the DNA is TGCAGTGCTGTAACCGGGACTAGACTCAATGAGCAGTTCTTC.

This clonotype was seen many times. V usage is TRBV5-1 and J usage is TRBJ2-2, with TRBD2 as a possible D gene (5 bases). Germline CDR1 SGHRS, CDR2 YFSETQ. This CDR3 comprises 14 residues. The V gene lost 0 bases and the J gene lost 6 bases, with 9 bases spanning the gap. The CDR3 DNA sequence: TGCGCCAGCAGCTTGGGAGAAGCGGCCGGGGAGCTGTTTTTT. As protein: CASSLGEAAGELFF.

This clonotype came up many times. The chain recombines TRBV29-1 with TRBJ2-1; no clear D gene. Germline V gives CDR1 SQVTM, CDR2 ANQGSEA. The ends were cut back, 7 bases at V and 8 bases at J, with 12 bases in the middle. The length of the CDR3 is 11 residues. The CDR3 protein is CSGVWLDEQFF. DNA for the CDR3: TGCAGCGGCGTTTGGCTCGATGAGCAGTTCTTC.

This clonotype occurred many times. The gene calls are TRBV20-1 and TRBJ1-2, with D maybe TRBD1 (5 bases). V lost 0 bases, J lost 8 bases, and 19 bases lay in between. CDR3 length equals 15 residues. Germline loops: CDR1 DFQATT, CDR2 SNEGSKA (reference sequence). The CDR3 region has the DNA TGCAGTGCTAGAGATCTAAATAAGGGGATCGGGGGCTACACCTTC. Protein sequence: CSARDLNKGIGGYTF.

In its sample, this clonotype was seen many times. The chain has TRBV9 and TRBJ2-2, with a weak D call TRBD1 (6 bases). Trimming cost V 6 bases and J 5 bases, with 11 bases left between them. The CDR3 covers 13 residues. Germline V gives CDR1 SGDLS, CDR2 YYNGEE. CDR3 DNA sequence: TGTGCCAGCAACCCTACAGGGACCGGGGAGCTGTTTTTT. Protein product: CASNPTGTGELFF.

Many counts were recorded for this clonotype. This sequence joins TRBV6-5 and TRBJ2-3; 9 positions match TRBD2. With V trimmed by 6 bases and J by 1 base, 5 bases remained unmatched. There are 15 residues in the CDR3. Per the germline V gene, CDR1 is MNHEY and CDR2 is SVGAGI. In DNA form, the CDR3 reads TGTGCCAGCAGAGGGGGACTAGCCGGCACAGATACGCAGTATTTT. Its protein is CASRGGLAGTDTQYF.

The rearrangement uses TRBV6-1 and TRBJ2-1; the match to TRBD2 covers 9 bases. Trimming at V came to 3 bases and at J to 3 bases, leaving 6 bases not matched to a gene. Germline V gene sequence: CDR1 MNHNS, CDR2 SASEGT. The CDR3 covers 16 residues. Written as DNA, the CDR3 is TGTGCCAGCAGTGAGTCACTAGCGGGCGGCTACAATGAGCAGTTCTTC. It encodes CASSESLAGGYNEQFF.

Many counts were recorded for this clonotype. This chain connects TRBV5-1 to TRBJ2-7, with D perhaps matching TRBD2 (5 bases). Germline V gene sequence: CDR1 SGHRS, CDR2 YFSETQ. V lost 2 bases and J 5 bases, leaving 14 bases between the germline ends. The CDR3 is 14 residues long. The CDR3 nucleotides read TGCGCCAGCAGCTTCGAAACTAGATCCGACGAGCAGTACTTC. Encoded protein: CASSFETRSDEQYF.

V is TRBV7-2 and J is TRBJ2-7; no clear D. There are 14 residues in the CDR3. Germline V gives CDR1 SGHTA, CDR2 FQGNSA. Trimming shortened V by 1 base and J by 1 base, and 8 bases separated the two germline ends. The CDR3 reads CASSLEAESYEQYF. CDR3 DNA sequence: TGTGCCAGCAGCTTAGAGGCGGAATCCTACGAGCAGTACTTC.

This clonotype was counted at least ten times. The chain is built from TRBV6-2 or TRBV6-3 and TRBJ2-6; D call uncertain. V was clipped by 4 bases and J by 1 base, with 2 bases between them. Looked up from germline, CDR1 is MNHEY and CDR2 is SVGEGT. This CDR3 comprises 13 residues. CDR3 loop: CASSSSGANVLTF. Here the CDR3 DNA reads TGTGCCAGCAGTTCTTCTGGGGCCAACGTCCTGACTTTC.

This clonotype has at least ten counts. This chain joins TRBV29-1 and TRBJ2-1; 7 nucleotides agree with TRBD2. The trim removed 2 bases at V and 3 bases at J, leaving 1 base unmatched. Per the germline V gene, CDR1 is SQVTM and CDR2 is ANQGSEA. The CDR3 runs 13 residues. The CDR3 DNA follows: TGCAGCGTTGAATCGGGGGGCTACAATGAGCAGTTCTTC. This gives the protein CSVESGGYNEQFF.

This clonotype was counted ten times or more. CDR3 loop: CATSGLAGGPSPNEQFF. The CDR3 coding sequence is TGTGCCACCAGTGGCCTAGCGGGGGGGCCGTCCCCCAATGAGCAGTTCTTC. The rearrangement links TRBV24-1 to TRBJ2-1, with 12 bases that match TRBD2. Losses at the gene ends were 5 bases for V and 6 bases for J; bases not matched to a gene: 10. CDR3 length: 17 residues. Germline assignment: CDR1 KGHDR and CDR2 SFDVKD.

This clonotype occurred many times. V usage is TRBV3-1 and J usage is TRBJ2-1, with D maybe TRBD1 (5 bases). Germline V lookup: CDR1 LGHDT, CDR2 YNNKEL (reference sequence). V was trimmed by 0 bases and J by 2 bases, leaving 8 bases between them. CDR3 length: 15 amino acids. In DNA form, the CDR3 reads TGTGCCAGCAGCCAAGACGCGACAGCCTACAATGAGCAGTTCTTC. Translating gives CASSQDATAYNEQFF.

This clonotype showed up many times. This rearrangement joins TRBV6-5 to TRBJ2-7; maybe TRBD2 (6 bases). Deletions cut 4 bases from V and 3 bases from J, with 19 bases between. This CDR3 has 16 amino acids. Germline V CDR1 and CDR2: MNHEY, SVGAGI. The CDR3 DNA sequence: TGTGCCAGCAGTTTAACTCAGGGAGGAGGCGACTACGAGCAGTACTTC. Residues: CASSLTQGGGDYEQYF.

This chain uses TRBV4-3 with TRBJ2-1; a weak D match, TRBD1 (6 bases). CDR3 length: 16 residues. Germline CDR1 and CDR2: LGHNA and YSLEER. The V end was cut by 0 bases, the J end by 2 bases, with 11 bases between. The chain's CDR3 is CASSQDPGQPYNEQFF. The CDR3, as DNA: TGCGCCAGCAGCCAAGACCCGGGACAACCCTACAATGAGCAGTTCTTC.